These 21 T cell receptor beta chains were sequenced from one sample in a study of blood T cell repertoires in COVID-19. Data came from immunoSEQ multiplex PCR; TCRdb stores just in-frame clones and leaves some out. Among some 120,000 clones listed, 88% were seen once. Sequencing was performed on peripheral blood. Receptors were obtained from a human donor in a cohort sampled during active COVID-19.

This rearrangement joins TRBV7-2 to TRBJ1-2; possibly TRBD1 for D (5 bases). The V gene's germline CDR1 is SGHTA and CDR2 FQGNSA. CDR3 length: 15 amino acids. Trimming pared 0 bases from V and 0 bases from J, leaving 8 bases between. For the CDR3, the DNA is TGTGCCAGCAGCTTAGCGAACAGGCCTAACTATGGCTACACCTTC. Amino acids: CASSLANRPNYGYTF.

V is TRBV5-1 and J is TRBJ2-6; 9 nucleotides line up with TRBD1. Germline V gene data show CDR1 as SGHRS and CDR2 as YFSETQ. CDR3 length: 17 amino acids. J was trimmed by 1 base and V by 0 bases; bases with no gene match: 2. The CDR3: CASSLAGQGSGANVLTF. CDR3 coding DNA: TGCGCCAGCAGCTTGGCCGGACAGGGGTCTGGGGCCAACGTCCTGACTTTC.

The genes are TRBV29-1 and TRBJ1-1; 8 bases fit TRBD1. The CDR3 sequence is 14 residues long. J gave up 4 bases and V 4 bases, and 8 bases lay outside the gene matches. Looked up from germline, CDR1 is SQVTM and CDR2 is ANQGSEA. The CDR3 here is CSVAGGSGGTEAFF. The CDR3 DNA follows: TGCAGCGTTGCAGGGGGCTCCGGGGGCACTGAAGCTTTCTTT.

The chain uses TRBV6-5 and TRBJ2-2; maybe TRBD2 (6 bases). Between the trimmed V and J ends, which lost 6 bases and 4 bases, there was a span of 15 bases. CDR1 and CDR2 (germline): MNHEY, SVGAGI. The CDR3 length is 15 residues. In DNA form, the CDR3 reads TGTGCCAGCAGCCCAGGGTGGCGGGGCACCGGGGAGCTGTTTTTT. It codes for CASSPGWRGTGELFF.

The chain is built from TRBV5-6 and TRBJ1-6; D remains ambiguous. Trimming stripped 6 bases from V and 0 bases from J, with 13 bases between. Germline CDR1 is SGHDT and CDR2 is YYEEEE. CDR3 length equals 16 residues. The CDR3 loop is CASNLRGSSYNSPLHF. The DNA for the CDR3 is TGTGCCAGCAACTTACGGGGTAGCTCCTATAATTCACCCCTCCACTTT.

The rearrangement uses TRBV2 and TRBJ1-6; D is unresolved. CDR1 is SNHLY, CDR2 FYNNEI, per germline. The CDR3 is 13 amino acids. V lost 6 bases to trimming and J lost 10 bases, with 13 bases between them. CDR3 sequence reads: CASRGERESPLHF. The DNA of the CDR3 is TGTGCCAGCAGGGGCGAGAGGGAATCACCCCTCCACTTT.

CDR3 nucleotides: TGCGCCAGCAGTTCCCGGGACAGGGGGCCAGATGAGCAGTTCTTC. This translates into CASSSRDRGPDEQFF. The chain uses TRBV10-2 and TRBJ2-1; 12 bases fit TRBD1. The CDR3 is 15 amino acids. Trimming cost V 5 bases and J 8 bases; bases outside gene matches: 7. Germline values: CDR1 WSHSY, CDR2 SAAADI.

As to this clone: The junction differs from germline at one of its ends, possibly a read error. The rearrangement links TRBV4-1 to TRBJ2-3; 8 nucleotides match TRBD1. CDR3 size: 15 residues. CDR1 and CDR2 (germline): MGHRA, YSYEKL. The CDR3 sequence: CASSQEPPGTGTQYF. The DNA of the CDR3 is TGCGCCAGCAGCCAAGAACCGCCGGGGACAGGTACGCAGTATTTT.

The V call is TRBV5-1, the J call TRBJ2-7; 7 nucleotides line up with TRBD1. Trimming removed 0 bases from V and 6 bases from J; junction bases left unmatched: 9. Germline V gene lookup returns CDR1 SGHRS and CDR2 YFSETQ. The CDR3 totals 15 residues. CDR3 coding DNA: TGCGCCAGCAGCTTGGGTAGGGGGCTGGTAGGCGAGCAGTACTTC. It is translated as CASSLGRGLVGEQYF.

This clone was seen only once. The chain links TRBV10-3 to TRBJ1-2, with D possibly TRBD1 on 5 matching bases. V was shortened by 2 bases and J by 4 bases, with 5 bases between the two germline ends. Germline CDR1 and CDR2: ENHRY and SYGVKD. The CDR3 is 12 amino acids. The CDR3 sequence: CAISETGYGYTF. In DNA, the CDR3 is TGTGCCATCAGTGAGACAGGCTATGGCTACACCTTC.

The chain is built from TRBV12-3 or TRBV12-4 and TRBJ2-5; possibly TRBD2 for D (5 bases). The CDR3 totals 12 residues. V shed 11 bases and J shed 3 bases, with 13 bases lying between them. Written as DNA, the CDR3 is TGTGCCTGCGGCTCCGGGGAAGAGACCCAGTACTTC. It specifies CACGSGEETQYF.

CDR3 sequence reads: CASSRTGSQETQYF. The CDR3 region has the DNA TGTGCCAGCAGCAGGACAGGGAGCCAAGAGACCCAGTACTTC. This chain joins TRBV6-5 and TRBJ2-5; 8 bases line up with TRBD1. This CDR3 region has 14 residues. From germline, CDR1 is MNHEY and CDR2 SVGAGI. Losses at the gene ends were 6 bases for V and 1 base for J; bases not matched to a gene: 4.

The chain is built from TRBV20-1 and TRBJ2-5, with TRBD1 matching 8 bases. The germline gives CDR1 DFQATT, CDR2 SNEGSKA (reference sequence). The CDR3 sequence is 15 residues long. V gave up 3 bases and J gave up 2 bases; unmatched junction bases: 8. This CDR3 is CSASGAGGGQETQYF. CDR3 nucleotides: TGCAGTGCTAGTGGAGCAGGGGGCGGGCAAGAGACCCAGTACTTC.

The sample holds one count of this clone. As DNA, the CDR3 is TGTGCCAGCAGCGCCAGTAGAGTAGCCGCCTACGAGCAGTACTTC. It yields the protein CASSASRVAAYEQYF. J is TRBJ2-7 and V is TRBV11-1; D is unclear. CDR3 length equals 15 residues. The V end lost 5 bases, the J end lost 2 bases, and 16 bases lay between the germline ends. CDR1 is SGHAT and CDR2 is FQDESV in the germline V gene (reference sequence). Full variable domain (outside the CDR3, taken from reference TRBV11-1 and TRBJ2-7): EAEVAQSPRYKITEKSQAVAFWCDPISGHATLYWYRQILGQGPELLVQFQDESVVDDSQLPKDRFSAERLKGVDSTLKIQPAELGDSAMYLCASSASRVAAYEQYFGPGTRLTVT.

The rearrangement uses TRBV7-2 and TRBJ2-7; possibly TRBD1 for D (6 bases). Trimming left V 0 bases short and J 0 bases short, with 9 bases between. The germline gives CDR1 SGHTA, CDR2 FQGNSA. The CDR3 totals 15 residues. The CDR3 nucleotides are TGTGCCAGCAGCTTAGCAGGGACACTCTCCTACGAGCAGTACTTC. Protein sequence: CASSLAGTLSYEQYF.

This clone was seen a handful of times. The V call is TRBV12-5, the J call TRBJ2-1, with 8 bases fitting TRBD1. The CDR3 length is 15 residues. With 6 bases clipped from V and 7 bases from J, the junction kept 11 bases outside the gene matches. Germline lookup yields CDR1 LGHNT and CDR2 FRNRAP. CDR3 protein: CASGSYRGAKNEQFF. CDR3 bases: TGTGCTAGTGGGTCTTACAGGGGGGCAAAGAATGAGCAGTTCTTC.

The chain employs TRBV9 and TRBJ2-2; 8 positions agree with TRBD2. Germline CDR1 reads SGDLS; CDR2 reads YYNGEE. The CDR3 runs 17 residues. With V trimmed by 3 bases and J by 7 bases, 14 bases remained unmatched. The CDR3 nucleotides read TGTGCCAGCAGCGACCCCGGGACTAGGGGTTATAGCGGGGAGCTGTTTTTT. Protein sequence: CASSDPGTRGYSGELFF.

This chain connects TRBV27 to TRBJ2-5; D call uncertain. Germline V lookup: CDR1 MNHEY, CDR2 SMNVEV (reference sequence). V lost 5 bases, J lost 0 bases, and 10 bases lay in between. The CDR3 sequence is 14 residues long. CDR3 in DNA: TGTGCCAGCAGTCCAGACATATACCAAGAGACCCAGTACTTC. This codes for CASSPDIYQETQYF.

The V call is TRBV18, the J call TRBJ2-1, with 12 bases that match TRBD2. V was pared by 1 base and J by 2 bases, with 3 bases of the junction left unmatched. The CDR3 sequence is 17 residues long. In germline, CDR1 is KGHSH, CDR2 LQKENI. CDR3 protein: CASSPRGLAGPYNEQFF. CDR3 nucleotides: TGTGCCAGCTCACCACGGGGACTAGCGGGCCCCTACAATGAGCAGTTCTTC.

The gene calls are TRBV6-4 and TRBJ1-5, with a possible D match to TRBD1 (6 bases). Germline assignment: CDR1 MRHNA and CDR2 SNTAGT. There are 18 residues in the CDR3. Trimming pared 2 bases from V and 0 bases from J, leaving 17 bases between. CDR3 protein: CASSDARRTAYSNQPQHF. In DNA, the CDR3 is TGTGCCAGCAGTGACGCACGGCGGACAGCTTATAGCAATCAGCCCCAGCATTTT.

The chain combines TRBV18 with TRBJ2-7, with TRBD2 matching 15 bases. The junction had 6 bases not matched to a gene; V was cut back by 5 bases and J by 1 base. The germline V gene encodes CDR1 KGHSH and CDR2 LQKENI. This CDR3 region has 17 residues. CDR3 DNA sequence: TGTGCCAGCTCAACAAACGGACTAGCGGGAGGGTCCTACGAGCAGTACTTC. It specifies CASSTNGLAGGSYEQYF.